What follows are 31 T cell receptor beta chains derived from one specimen sequenced in a study of blood T cell repertoires in COVID-19. The table came from immunoSEQ multiplex PCR; TCRdb's copy has only in-frame clones and leaves some out. Counted here are 50,000 to 80,000 clones, about 90% occurring once; the ten biggest clones make up approximately 1.5%. Sample: peripheral blood. These TCRs come from a man aged 60 to 69 with acute or convalescent COVID-19.

This clone was detected once. This chain joins TRBV9 and TRBJ1-2; D call uncertain. CDR1 and CDR2 from the germline V gene are SGDLS and YYNGEE. The CDR3 has 19 amino acids. The germline V and J ends were trimmed by 0 bases and 8 bases, with 29 bases remaining between them. This chain's CDR3 is CASSVAVVERGNLASGYTF. The CDR3 coding sequence is TGTGCCAGCAGCGTAGCGGTCGTCGAACGGGGAAATTTAGCCTCGGGCTACACCTTC.

The rearrangement links TRBV5-1 to TRBJ2-1; 7 bases match TRBD1. The junction had 13 bases not matched to a gene; V was cut back by 5 bases and J by 8 bases. Looked up from germline, CDR1 is SGHRS and CDR2 is YFSETQ. This CDR3 comprises 15 residues. The CDR3 coding sequence is TGCGCCAGCAGACTCGGGACAGAGATTAGGGATGAGCAGTTCTTC. It translates to CASRLGTEIRDEQFF.

The rearrangement links TRBV24-1 to TRBJ1-2, with 9 nucleotides matching TRBD1. This CDR3 region has 15 residues. Looked up from germline, CDR1 is KGHDR and CDR2 is SFDVKD. V was clipped by 3 bases and J by 4 bases; unmatched bases: 5. DNA of the CDR3: TGTGCCACCAGTGATCCGGGACAGGGACTCTATGGCTACACCTTC. Its protein is CATSDPGQGLYGYTF.

This clone was observed once. V usage is TRBV5-1 and J usage is TRBJ1-2; 7 bases align to TRBD1. V shed 0 bases and J 7 bases; nucleotides not matched to a gene: 0. Germline values: CDR1 SGHRS, CDR2 YFSETQ. The CDR3 consists of 12 residues. The CDR3 DNA is TGCGCCAGCAGCTTGGAGGGGGCTGGCTACACCTTC. It is translated as CASSLEGAGYTF.

This clone was seen once. The chain carries TRBV2 and TRBJ1-3; 10 bases agree with TRBD1. V gave up 10 bases and J gave up 0 bases; unmatched junction bases: 3. The germline V gene has CDR1 SNHLY and CDR2 FYNNEI. The CDR3 extends over 14 amino acids. The CDR3 region has the DNA TGTGCCACAGGGACAGGGGACTCTGGAAACACCATATATTTT. Amino acid sequence: CATGTGDSGNTIYF.

The gene calls are TRBV6-6 and TRBJ1-6; D is unresolved. The CDR3 loop spans 15 amino acids. The V gene's germline CDR1 is MNHNY and CDR2 SVGAGI (reference sequence). The ends were cut back, 7 bases at V and 8 bases at J, with 18 bases in the middle. The CDR3 protein is CASTDPALVDSPLHF. The CDR3 coding sequence is TGTGCCAGCACCGATCCGGCACTAGTGGATTCACCCCTCCACTTT.

The rearrangement links TRBV14 to TRBJ1-6; no reliable D call. CDR1 SGHDN and CDR2 FVKESK come from the germline V gene. CDR3 length equals 13 residues. V lost 1 base and J lost 9, with 7 bases in between. CDR3 bases: TGTGCCAGCAGCCAAGGGCTAGGTTCACCCCTCCACTTT. It encodes CASSQGLGSPLHF. The complete variable domain, with remaining parts taken from reference TRBV14 and TRBJ1-6, reads EAGVTQFPSHSVIEKGQTVTLRCDPISGHDNLYWYRRVMGKEIKFLLHFVKESKQDESGMPNNRFLAERTGGTYSTLKVQPAELEDSGVYFCASSQGLGSPLHFGNGTRLTVT.

This rearrangement joins TRBV11-2 to TRBJ2-4; D is possibly TRBD2 (6 bases). This CDR3 is 18 amino acids long. CDR1 is SGHAT, CDR2 FQNNGV, per germline. Deletions cut 3 bases from V and 0 bases from J, with 18 bases between. DNA for the CDR3: TGTGCCAGCAGCTTGGGGCCCCGGCGGGGAATAGCCAAAAACATTCAGTACTTC. It translates to CASSLGPRRGIAKNIQYF.

The V call is TRBV11-2, the J call TRBJ2-3; D unresolved. The CDR3 contains 16 residues. V gave up 4 bases and J gave up 0 bases, with 14 bases separating them. Germline CDR1 is SGHAT and CDR2 is FQNNGV. The CDR3 nucleotides read TGTGCCAGCAGCTCGGCCGGCGGCCTCAGCACAGATACGCAGTATTTT. It is translated as CASSSAGGLSTDTQYF.

The V gene is TRBV5-6, the J gene TRBJ2-7; no firm D call. The V end lost 0 bases, the J end lost 4 bases, and 14 bases lay between the germline ends. Germline CDR1 reads SGHDT; CDR2 reads YYEEEE. The CDR3 extends over 15 amino acids. The CDR3 spells CASSLGQLAEYEQYF. DNA for the CDR3: TGTGCCAGCAGCTTGGGGCAGTTGGCAGAATACGAGCAGTACTTC.

The V and J genes are TRBV6-1 and TRBJ1-1, with a possible D match to TRBD1 (6 bases). The length of the CDR3 is 17 residues. The V gene lost 0 bases and the J gene lost 1 base, with 15 bases spanning the gap. Germline assignment: CDR1 MNHNS and CDR2 SASEGT. The CDR3 nucleotides are TGTGCCAGCAGTGAAGCGGCCCGTGGGACACAGAACACTGAAGCTTTCTTT. This gives the protein CASSEAARGTQNTEAFF.

V gene TRBV7-9 combines with J gene TRBJ2-5, with TRBD1 as a possible D gene (5 bases). The ends were cut back, 0 bases at V and 9 bases at J, with 14 bases in the middle. Germline V gene sequence: CDR1 SEHNR, CDR2 FQNEAQ (reference sequence). The CDR3 spans 14 residues. The CDR3 loop is CASSLALDGRAQYF. CDR3 coding DNA: TGTGCCAGCAGCTTAGCCCTGGACGGCAGGGCCCAGTACTTC. The full variable domain, in which reference TRBV7-9 and TRBJ2-5 provide the parts outside the CDR3, is DTGVSQNPRHKITKRGQNVTFRCDPISEHNRLYWYRQTLGQGPEFLTYFQNEAQLEKSRLLSDRFSAERPKGSFSTLEIQRTEQGDSAMYLCASSLALDGRAQYFGPGTRLLVL.

This clone came up once. The V and J genes are TRBV7-2 and TRBJ2-7, with a possible D match to TRBD1 (6 bases). Looked up from germline, CDR1 is SGHTA and CDR2 is FQGNSA. The CDR3 covers 13 residues. V was shortened by 5 bases and J by 3 bases, with 11 bases between the two germline ends. Written as DNA, the CDR3 is TGTGCCAGCAGCAGACAGGCGGACTACGAGCAGTACTTC. This encodes CASSRQADYEQYF.

This sequence joins TRBV3-1 (or the pseudogene TRBV3-2) and TRBJ2-5, with D possibly matching TRBD1 (6 bases). CDR1 and CDR2 (germline): LGHDT, YNNKEL (reference sequence). The CDR3 is 12 amino acids. Trimming shortened V by 3 bases and J by 4 bases, and 6 bases separated the two germline ends. CDR3 amino acids: CASSHRGETQYF. In nucleotides, the CDR3 is TGTGCCAGCAGCCACAGGGGAGAGACCCAGTACTTC.

This clone was observed a handful of times. V is TRBV9 and J is TRBJ2-7, with 7 bases fitting TRBD1. With 0 bases clipped from V and 0 bases from J, the junction kept 3 bases outside the gene matches. The germline V gene encodes CDR1 SGDLS and CDR2 YYNGEE. This CDR3 spans 15 amino acids. The CDR3 coding sequence is TGTGCCAGCAGCGTAGAGCCAGGGGGCTCCTACGAGCAGTACTTC. Translated: CASSVEPGGSYEQYF.

The chain combines TRBV5-1 with TRBJ2-7, with 8 bases matching TRBD2. CDR1 and CDR2 from the germline V gene are SGHRS and YFSETQ. The CDR3 is 16 residues long. Trimming at V came to 2 bases and at J to 0 bases, leaving 7 bases not matched to a gene. The CDR3 nucleotides read TGCGCCAGCAGCTTTGACACCGGGACTAGCTCCTACGAGCAGTACTTC. Amino acids: CASSFDTGTSSYEQYF.

This clone was observed a few times. The chain joins TRBV2 to TRBJ1-3; D is unclear. In germline, CDR1 is SNHLY, CDR2 FYNNEI. The CDR3 consists of 13 residues. Deletions cut 7 bases from V and 4 bases from J, with 11 bases between. The CDR3 here is CASMGYGGNTIYF. The CDR3 DNA reads as TGTGCCAGCATGGGCTATGGGGGAAACACCATATATTTT.

The chain has TRBV29-1 and TRBJ1-5; the D gene is possibly TRBD1 (6 bases). Trimming removed 8 bases at V and 6 bases at J, with 14 bases between. In germline, CDR1 is SQVTM, CDR2 ANQGSEA. The CDR3 spans 12 residues. The CDR3 is CSNVGGLQPQHF. For the CDR3, the DNA is TGCAGCAATGTCGGGGGGCTTCAGCCCCAGCATTTT.

The chain carries TRBV21-1 and TRBJ2-1; the listed D gene, TRBD1, was not tested against the DNA. TRBV21-1 is annotated as a pseudogene. The CDR3 is 11 amino acids. CDR3 coding DNA: TGTGCCAGCAGCCACCCTCTCAGGGAGTTCTTC. Translating it yields CASSHPLREFF.

The chain recombines TRBV29-1 with TRBJ1-6, with a weak D call TRBD1 (6 bases). The germline V gene has CDR1 SQVTM and CDR2 ANQGSEA. V was shortened by 4 bases and J by 7 bases, with 11 bases between the two germline ends. The CDR3 has 13 amino acids. For the CDR3, the DNA is TGCAGCGTTGCCAACGGACAGAATTCACCCCTCCACTTT. Protein product: CSVANGQNSPLHF.

The genes are TRBV24-1 and TRBJ2-3; 8 nucleotides line up with TRBD1. Germline CDR1 is KGHDR and CDR2 is SFDVKD. This CDR3 comprises 15 residues. The J segment lost 9 bases and the V segment lost 9 bases, leaving 16 bases of the junction unmatched. The CDR3 spells CATSGQGSRTGTQYF. The CDR3 DNA is TGTGCCACCTCTGGACAGGGTTCTAGGACTGGGACGCAGTATTTT.

This clone was detected only a few times. The rearrangement uses TRBV10-2 and TRBJ2-7; D may be TRBD1 (5 bases). Between the trimmed V and J ends, which lost 3 bases and 0 bases, there was a span of 9 bases. This CDR3 has 14 amino acids. The germline V gene has CDR1 WSHSY and CDR2 SAAADI. The CDR3 sequence: CASSEGGASYEQYF. The CDR3 region has the DNA TGCGCCAGCAGTGAAGGTGGGGCCTCCTACGAGCAGTACTTC.

The chain couples TRBV15 to TRBJ2-1; D is possibly TRBD2 (6 bases). The ends were cut back, 0 bases at V and 6 bases at J, with 21 bases in the middle. The CDR3 length is 18 residues. The V gene's germline CDR1 is LNHNV and CDR2 YYDKDF (reference sequence). CDR3 residues: CATSRDVSTKLGGNEQFF. CDR3 nucleotides: TGTGCCACCAGCAGAGATGTGTCGACTAAGCTGGGAGGCAATGAGCAGTTCTTC.

The rearrangement links TRBV27 to TRBJ1-2; tentative D call: TRBD1 (5 bases). Germline V gene sequence: CDR1 MNHEY, CDR2 SMNVEV (reference sequence). V was trimmed by 10 bases and J by 0 bases, leaving 9 bases between them. This CDR3 has 12 amino acids. The CDR3 is CATGAPNYGYTF. The CDR3 coding sequence is TGTGCCACTGGGGCCCCTAACTATGGCTACACCTTC.

The genes are TRBV30 and TRBJ1-2, with D perhaps matching TRBD1 (6 bases). Germline CDR1 GTSNPN, CDR2 SVGIG (reference sequence). V gave up 0 bases and J gave up 8 bases, with 10 bases separating them. CDR3 size: 12 residues. The CDR3 here is CAWSVQGQGYTF. The CDR3 DNA is TGTGCCTGGAGTGTACAGGGCCAAGGCTACACCTTC.

The chain is built from TRBV3-1 (or the pseudogene TRBV3-2) and TRBJ1-3; possibly TRBD1 for D (5 bases). Germline V gives CDR1 LGHDT, CDR2 YNNKEL (reference sequence). The CDR3 runs to 17 residues. The V end was cut by 4 bases, the J end by 1 base, with 17 bases between. In nucleotides, the CDR3 is TGTGCCAGCAGCCCGGGGGAGCATCTAGGATCTGGAAACACCATATATTTT. Its protein is CASSPGEHLGSGNTIYF.

This clone has a single count. The chain has TRBV10-2 and TRBJ2-2; TRBD2 matches at 15 bases. The ends lost 5 bases at V and 6 bases at J; junction bases unmatched: 4. This CDR3 comprises 16 residues. Germline CDR1 and CDR2: WSHSY and SAAADI. CDR3 DNA sequence: TGCGCCAGCAGTTGGACTAGCGGGGGGGATCCCGGGGAGCTGTTTTTT. This codes for CASSWTSGGDPGELFF.

The chain uses TRBV30 and TRBJ1-3; TRBD1 might be the D (6 bases). Germline CDR1 is GTSNPN and CDR2 is SVGIG (reference sequence). Trimming pared 2 bases from V and 0 bases from J, leaving 11 bases between. The CDR3 spans 15 residues. The CDR3 loop reads CAWSSTGFSGNTIYF. Here the CDR3 DNA reads TGTGCCTGGAGTTCAACAGGGTTCTCTGGAAACACCATATATTTT.

This chain's CDR3 is CASSQSGVGSNEKLFF. The CDR3 coding sequence is TGTGCCAGCAGCCAATCAGGGGTTGGGTCTAATGAAAAACTGTTTTTT. The chain carries TRBV3-1 (or the pseudogene TRBV3-2) and TRBJ1-4; D might be TRBD1 (6 bases). Germline V gene lookup returns CDR1 LGHDT and CDR2 YNNKEL (reference sequence). The CDR3 has 16 amino acids. V was trimmed by 2 bases and J by 3 bases, leaving 13 bases between them.

This clone was detected only a few times. The chain is built from TRBV20-1 and TRBJ1-2; D might be TRBD1 (6 bases). V lost 3 bases and J 2 bases, leaving 16 bases between the germline ends. CDR1 DFQATT and CDR2 SNEGSKA come from the germline V gene (reference sequence). This CDR3 has 15 residues. In nucleotides, the CDR3 is TGCAGTGCTAGTGGCCGCACAGGGTCCAACTATGGCTACACCTTC. Translated, it gives CSASGRTGSNYGYTF.

The rearrangement uses TRBV7-3 and TRBJ2-2; 7 nucleotides line up with TRBD1. The CDR3 has 16 residues. The J segment lost 6 bases and the V segment lost 4 bases, leaving 11 bases of the junction unmatched. The V gene's germline CDR1 is SGHTA and CDR2 FQGTGA. CDR3 sequence (DNA): TGTGCCAGCAGCTCTTCGACAGGGCGCTCCCCCGGGGAGCTGTTTTTT. This codes for CASSSSTGRSPGELFF.